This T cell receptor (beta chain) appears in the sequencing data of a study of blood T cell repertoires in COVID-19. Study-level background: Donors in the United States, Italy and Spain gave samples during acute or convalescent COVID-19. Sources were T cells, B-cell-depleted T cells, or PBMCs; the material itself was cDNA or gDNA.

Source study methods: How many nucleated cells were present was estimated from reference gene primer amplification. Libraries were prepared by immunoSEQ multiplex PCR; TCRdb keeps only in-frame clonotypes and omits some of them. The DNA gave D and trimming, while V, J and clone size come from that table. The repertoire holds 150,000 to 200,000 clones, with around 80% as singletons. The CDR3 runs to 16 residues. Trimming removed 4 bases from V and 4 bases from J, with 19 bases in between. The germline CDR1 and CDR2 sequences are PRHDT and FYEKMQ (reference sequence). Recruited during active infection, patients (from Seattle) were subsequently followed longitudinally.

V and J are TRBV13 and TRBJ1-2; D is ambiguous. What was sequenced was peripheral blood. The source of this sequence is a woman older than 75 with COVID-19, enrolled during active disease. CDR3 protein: CASSSPTGSGAYGYTF. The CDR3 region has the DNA TGTGCCAGCAGCTCCCCGACTGGGTCGGGAGCCTATGGCTACACCTTC.